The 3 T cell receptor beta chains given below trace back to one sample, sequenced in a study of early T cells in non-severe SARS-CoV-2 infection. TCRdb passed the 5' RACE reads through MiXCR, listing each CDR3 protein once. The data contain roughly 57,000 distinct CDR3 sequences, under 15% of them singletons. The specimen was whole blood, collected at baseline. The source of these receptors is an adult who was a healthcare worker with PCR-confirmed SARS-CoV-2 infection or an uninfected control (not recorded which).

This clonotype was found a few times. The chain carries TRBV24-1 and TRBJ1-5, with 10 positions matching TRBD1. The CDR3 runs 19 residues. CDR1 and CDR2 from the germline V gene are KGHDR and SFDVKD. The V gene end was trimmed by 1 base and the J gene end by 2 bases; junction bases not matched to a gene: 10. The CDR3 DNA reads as TGTGCCACCAGTGATTTTACCGGGACAGGGGCATTAGGCAATCAGCCCCAGCATTTT. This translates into CATSDFTGTGALGNQPQHF.

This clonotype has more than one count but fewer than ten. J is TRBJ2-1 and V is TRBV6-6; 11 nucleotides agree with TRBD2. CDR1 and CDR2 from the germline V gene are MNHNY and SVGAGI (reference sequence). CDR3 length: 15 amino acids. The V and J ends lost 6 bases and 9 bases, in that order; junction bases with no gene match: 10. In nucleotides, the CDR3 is TGTGCCAGCAGCCTACTAGCGGGGGACAACGGTGAGCAGTTCTTC. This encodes CASSLLAGDNGEQFF.

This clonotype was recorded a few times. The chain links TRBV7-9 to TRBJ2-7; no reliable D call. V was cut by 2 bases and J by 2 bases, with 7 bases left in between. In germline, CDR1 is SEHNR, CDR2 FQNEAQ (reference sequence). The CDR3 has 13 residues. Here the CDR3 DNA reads TGTGCCAGCAGCTTAATACAGACCTACGAGCAGTACTTC. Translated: CASSLIQTYEQYF.